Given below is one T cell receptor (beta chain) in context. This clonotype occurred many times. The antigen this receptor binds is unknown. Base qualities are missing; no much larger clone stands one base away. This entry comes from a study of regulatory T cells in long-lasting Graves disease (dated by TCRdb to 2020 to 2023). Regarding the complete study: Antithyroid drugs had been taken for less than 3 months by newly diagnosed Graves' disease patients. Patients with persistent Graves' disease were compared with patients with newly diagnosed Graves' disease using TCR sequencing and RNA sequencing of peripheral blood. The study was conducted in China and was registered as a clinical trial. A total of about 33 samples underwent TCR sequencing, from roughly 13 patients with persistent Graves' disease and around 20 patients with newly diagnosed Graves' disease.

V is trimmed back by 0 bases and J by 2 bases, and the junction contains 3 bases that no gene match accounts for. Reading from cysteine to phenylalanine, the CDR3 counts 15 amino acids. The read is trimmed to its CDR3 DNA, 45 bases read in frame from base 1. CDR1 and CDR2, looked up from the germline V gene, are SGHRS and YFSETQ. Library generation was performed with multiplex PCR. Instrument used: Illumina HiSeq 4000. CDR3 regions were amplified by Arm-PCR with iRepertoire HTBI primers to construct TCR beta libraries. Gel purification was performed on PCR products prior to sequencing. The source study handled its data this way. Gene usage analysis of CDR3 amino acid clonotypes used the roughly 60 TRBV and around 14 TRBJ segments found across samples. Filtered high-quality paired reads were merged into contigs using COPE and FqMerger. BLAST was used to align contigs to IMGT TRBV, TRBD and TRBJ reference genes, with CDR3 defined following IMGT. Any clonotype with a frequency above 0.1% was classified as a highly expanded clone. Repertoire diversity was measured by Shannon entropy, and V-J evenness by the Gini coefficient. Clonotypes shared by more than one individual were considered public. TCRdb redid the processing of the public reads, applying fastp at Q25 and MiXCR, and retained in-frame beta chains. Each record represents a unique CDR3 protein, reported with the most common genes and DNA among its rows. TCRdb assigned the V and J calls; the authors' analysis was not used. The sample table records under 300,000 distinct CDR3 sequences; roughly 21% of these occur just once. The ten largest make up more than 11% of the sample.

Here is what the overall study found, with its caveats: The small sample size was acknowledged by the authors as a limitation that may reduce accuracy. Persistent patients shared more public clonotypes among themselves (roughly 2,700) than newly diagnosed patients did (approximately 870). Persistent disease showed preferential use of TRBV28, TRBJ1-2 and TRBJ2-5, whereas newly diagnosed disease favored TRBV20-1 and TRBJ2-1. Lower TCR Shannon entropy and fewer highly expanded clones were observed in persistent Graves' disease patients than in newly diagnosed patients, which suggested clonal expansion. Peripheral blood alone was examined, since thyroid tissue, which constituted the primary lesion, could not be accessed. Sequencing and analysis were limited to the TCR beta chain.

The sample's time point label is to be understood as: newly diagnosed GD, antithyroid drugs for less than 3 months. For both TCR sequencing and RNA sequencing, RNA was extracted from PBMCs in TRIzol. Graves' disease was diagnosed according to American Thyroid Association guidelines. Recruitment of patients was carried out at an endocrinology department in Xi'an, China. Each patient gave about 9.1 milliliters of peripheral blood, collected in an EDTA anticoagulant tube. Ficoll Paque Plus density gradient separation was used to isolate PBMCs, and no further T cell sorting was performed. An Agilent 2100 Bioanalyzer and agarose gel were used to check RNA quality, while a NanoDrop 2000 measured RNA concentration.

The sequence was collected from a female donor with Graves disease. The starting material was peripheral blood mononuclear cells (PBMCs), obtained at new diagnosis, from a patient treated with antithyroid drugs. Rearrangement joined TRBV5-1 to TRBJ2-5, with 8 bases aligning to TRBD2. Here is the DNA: TGCGCCAGCAGCTTGGAAGGACTAGCTCAAGAGACCCAGTACTTC. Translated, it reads CASSLEGLAQETQYF.